Listed below are T cell receptor beta chains from one sample, sequenced in a study of regulatory T cells in long-lasting Graves disease. TCRdb re-analysed the multiplex PCR reads in MiXCR, keeping a single row per CDR3 protein. This repertoire shows some 300,000 distinct CDR3 sequences, roughly a fifth found once; its top ten account for 45% to 70%. The sequenced sample was peripheral blood mononuclear cells (PBMCs), obtained when the disease was refractory, from a patient treated with antithyroid drugs. The receptors derive from a female donor with Graves disease. CDR3s include the opening cysteine and the closing phenylalanine or tryptophan. The D gene is left open where the match is weak. Expanded clones get a size class; other rows say once, few or many, or leave the size out.

CDR3 protein	CDR3 DNA	J gene	D gene	V gene	clone size
CSARDYGKVALYEQYF	TGCAGTGCTAGAGATTACGGGAAGGTGGCCCTCTACGAGCAGTACTTC	TRBJ2-7	NA	TRBV20-1	NA
CASSQESRGHYGYTF	TGTGCCAGCAGCCAAGAATCACGAGGCCACTATGGCTACACCTTC	TRBJ1-2	NA	TRBV3-1	many
CASSSRDSPRTDTQYF	TGTGCCAGCAGTTCCCGGGACAGCCCACGCACAGATACGCAGTATTTT	TRBJ2-3	TRBD1	TRBV28	NA
CASSLPGQGANEQYF	TGTGCCAGTAGTCTCCCGGGACAGGGGGCTAACGAGCAGTACTTC	TRBJ2-7	TRBD1	TRBV19	NA
CASSVQGSTEAFF	TGTGCCAGCAGCGTCCAGGGTAGCACTGAAGCTTTCTTT	TRBJ1-1	NA	TRBV9	few
CASSYDRESYEQYF	TGTGCCAGCAGCTACGACAGGGAATCCTACGAGCAGTACTTC	TRBJ2-7	TRBD1	TRBV7-2	NA
CSAGGQGENGELFF	TGCAGCGCCGGCGGGCAGGGGGAAAACGGGGAGCTGTTTTTT	TRBJ2-2	TRBD1	TRBV29-1	few
CASSYGTSGTQETQYF	TGTGCCAGCAGTTACGGAACTAGCGGTACCCAAGAGACCCAGTACTTC	TRBJ2-5	TRBD2	TRBV6-9	many
CASSLYPGGQGYTF	TGTGCCAGCAGCTTATATCCCGGGGGGCAGGGCTACACCTTC	TRBJ1-2	NA	TRBV7-2	few
CSAPTGQGRDTEAFF	TGCAGTGCCCCTACAGGGCAGGGTAGGGACACTGAAGCTTTCTTT	TRBJ1-1	NA	TRBV20-1	few
CASSLVSGGQAFF	TGTGCCAGCAGTTTAGTCTCTGGGGGCCAAGCTTTCTTT	TRBJ1-1	NA	TRBV12-3/TRBV12-4	NA
CASSLSRTAGPTYEQYF	TGTGCCAGCAGTTTATCTAGAACAGCGGGCCCGACCTACGAGCAGTACTTC	TRBJ2-7	NA	TRBV28	NA
CASRGYQETQYF	TGTGCCAGCAGAGGGTACCAAGAGACCCAGTACTTC	TRBJ2-5	NA	TRBV7-8	many
CASSPGQGAVTEAFF	TGCGCCAGCAGCCCAGGACAGGGGGCGGTGACTGAAGCTTTCTTT	TRBJ1-1	TRBD1	TRBV5-1	few
CSVEVFDVSDSAGTSAGNEQFF	TGCAGCGTTGAAGTGTTTGATGTGAGTGACTCAGCCGGGACTAGCGCGGGCAATGAGCAGTTCTTC	TRBJ2-1	TRBD2	TRBV29-1	NA
CASSTTGNPDQPQHF	TGTGCCAGCTCAACAACGGGAAATCCGGATCAGCCCCAGCATTTT	TRBJ1-5	NA	TRBV18	NA
CASSPDSFAEQYF	TGTGCCAGCTCCCCGGACAGCTTTGCCGAGCAGTACTTC	TRBJ2-7	NA	TRBV6-1	many
CASSPISLLNTEAFF	TGTGCCAGCTCACCAATCTCCCTACTTAACACTGAAGCTTTCTTT	TRBJ1-1	NA	TRBV18	few
CASSSPSGSYSYEQYF	TGTGCCAGCAGCTCCCCAAGCGGGAGTTACTCCTACGAGCAGTACTTC	TRBJ2-7	TRBD2	TRBV7-2	NA
CASSFSGQASSYEQYF	TGTGCCAGTAGTTTCTCGGGACAGGCGAGCTCCTACGAGCAGTACTTC	TRBJ2-7	TRBD1	TRBV19	NA
CASSLVGSGRAGELFF	TGTGCCAGCAGCTTAGTTGGTAGCGGGAGGGCCGGGGAGCTGTTTTTT	TRBJ2-2	TRBD2	TRBV7-8	NA
CASSLGLLQNSGANVLTF	TGTGCCAGCAGTTTAGGACTGCTTCAGAACTCTGGGGCCAACGTCCTGACTTTC	TRBJ2-6	NA	TRBV28	many
CASIAGIGVSAGNTEAFF	TGTGCCAGCATCGCCGGGATAGGGGTCTCCGCGGGGAACACTGAAGCTTTCTTT	TRBJ1-1	NA	TRBV6-1	NA
CATSRDLDTSAYEQYF	TGTGCCACCAGCAGAGATCTAGACACCTCCGCCTACGAGCAGTACTTC	TRBJ2-7	NA	TRBV15	many
CTSSLFGRETQYF	TGTACCAGCAGTTTATTCGGTCGGGAGACCCAGTACTTC	TRBJ2-5	NA	TRBV27	NA
CASGAQSNTGELLF	TGTGCCAGTGGGGCCCAATCGAACACCGGGGAGCTGCTTTTT	TRBJ2-2	NA	TRBV12-3/TRBV12-4	NA
CASSERGGSLYEQYF	TGTGCCAGCAGCGAGAGAGGCGGGAGCTTATACGAGCAGTACTTC	TRBJ2-7	TRBD2	TRBV7-2	NA
CASSFTVAYEQYF	TGTGCCAGCAGCTTCACTGTAGCCTACGAGCAGTACTTC	TRBJ2-7	NA	TRBV5-5	NA
CASSLLAGGLNEQFF	TGTGCCAGCAGCTTACTAGCGGGAGGGCTCAATGAGCAGTTCTTC	TRBJ2-1	TRBD2	TRBV7-2	few
CASTAGGNNQPQHF	TGTGCCAGCACGGCCGGCGGCAACAATCAGCCCCAGCATTTT	TRBJ1-5	NA	TRBV28	many
CASIGLAGVADTQYF	TGTGCCAGCATAGGGTTGGCGGGAGTGGCGGATACGCAGTATTTT	TRBJ2-3	TRBD2	TRBV12-3/TRBV12-4	few
CSANPGTGDTYEQYF	TGCAGCGCAAACCCCGGGACAGGGGATACCTACGAGCAGTACTTC	TRBJ2-7	TRBD1	TRBV29-1	few
CSARVGQGEVSYNSPLHF	TGCAGTGCTAGAGTTGGACAGGGTGAGGTTTCCTATAATTCACCCCTCCACTTT	TRBJ1-6	TRBD1	TRBV20-1	few
CASRDFAPGSPLHF	TGTGCCAGCAGGGACTTTGCACCTGGCTCACCCCTCCACTTT	TRBJ1-6	NA	TRBV6-1	few
CASSFGQGSTGELFF	TGTGCCAGCAGCTTTGGACAGGGTAGCACCGGGGAGCTGTTTTTT	TRBJ2-2	TRBD1	TRBV5-6	NA
CASSEREISNQPQHF	TGTGCCAGCAGTGAGCGAGAGATTAGCAATCAGCCCCAGCATTTT	TRBJ1-5	NA	TRBV6-1	NA
CSAGGGTTNEQYF	TGCAGTGCGGGGGGGGGAACTACCAACGAGCAGTACTTC	TRBJ2-7	TRBD2	TRBV20-1	many
CASSPLNTSPRYEQYF	TGTGCCAGCAGCCCCTTGAACACTAGCCCTCGGTACGAGCAGTACTTC	TRBJ2-7	NA	TRBV13	many
CASSISWGIDGYTF	TGTGCCAGTAGTATATCCTGGGGGATCGATGGCTACACCTTC	TRBJ1-2	NA	TRBV19	NA
CASRQLLGRHYGYTF	TGTGCCAGCAGACAACTCCTGGGGAGGCACTATGGCTACACCTTC	TRBJ1-2	NA	TRBV6-2/TRBV6-3	NA
CAWSVRGTFFRNQPQHF	TGTGCCTGGAGTGTACGTGGCACTTTCTTTAGGAATCAGCCCCAGCATTTT	TRBJ1-5	NA	TRBV30	few
CASSKHRAEGYTF	TGTGCCAGCAGCAAACACAGGGCGGAAGGCTACACCTTC	TRBJ1-2	NA	TRBV9	once
CASSPAGRNTEAFF	TGTGCCAGCTCACCAGCAGGGAGGAACACTGAAGCTTTCTTT	TRBJ1-1	NA	TRBV18	NA
CASSAAEGGYGYTF	TGCGCCAGCAGCGCGGCGGAGGGAGGCTATGGCTACACCTTC	TRBJ1-2	NA	TRBV5-1	NA
CASSFPGQEAGEQYF	TGTGCCAGCAGTTTCCCTGGGCAGGAGGCGGGGGAGCAGTACTTC	TRBJ2-7	NA	TRBV11-2	many